These 21 T cell receptor beta chains were all obtained from the same sample, sequenced in a study of T cells in tumors after PD-1 blockade. Produced via immunoSEQ multiplex PCR; TCRdb's table is partial and in-frame only. The sample contains about 33,000 clones, around 78% of which appear only once. The sample here was PBMCs, taken before anti-PD-1 treatment. The receptors here all came from a human donor with basal cell carcinoma.

The chain is built from TRBV10-2 and TRBJ1-1; the D is unclear. The CDR3 sequence is 13 residues long. Trimming took off 4 bases at V and 2 bases at J, with 8 bases between the two ends. Germline assignment: CDR1 WSHSY and CDR2 SAAADI. The CDR3 spells CASSVGTNTEAFF. CDR3 bases: TGCGCCAGCAGTGTCGGTACCAACACTGAAGCTTTCTTT.

CDR3: CAWVGTLANTGELFF. The CDR3 DNA reads as TGTGCCTGGGTGGGGACTTTGGCGAACACCGGGGAGCTGTTTTTT. The chain has TRBV30 and TRBJ2-2; a possible D gene is TRBD2 (6 bases). From germline, CDR1 is GTSNPN and CDR2 SVGIG (reference sequence). The CDR3 sequence is 15 residues long. V lost 5 bases to trimming and J lost 0 bases, with 13 bases between them.

The chain links TRBV27 to TRBJ2-1; D is unclear. The CDR3 has 16 amino acids. CDR1 and CDR2 (germline): MNHEY, SMNVEV (reference sequence). V was shortened by 3 bases and J by 0 bases, with 12 bases between the two germline ends. The CDR3 DNA reads TGTGCCAGCAGTTTCTTTTACGACTCCTCCTACAATGAGCAGTTCTTC. This gives the protein CASSFFYDSSYNEQFF.

The chain recombines TRBV7-3 with TRBJ2-1; D call uncertain. The V gene lost 5 bases and the J gene lost 5 bases, with 16 bases spanning the gap. The CDR3 is 15 amino acids. Germline V CDR1 and CDR2: SGHTA, FQGTGA. The CDR3 is CASSGLGKADNEQFF. CDR3 nucleotides: TGTGCCAGCAGCGGCCTGGGCAAGGCCGACAATGAGCAGTTCTTC.

This chain joins TRBV18 and TRBJ1-2; TRBD1 aligns across 7 bases. V trimming: 0 bases; J trimming: 3 bases; junction bases outside the gene matches: 7. Per the germline V gene, CDR1 is KGHSH and CDR2 is LQKENI. The CDR3 sequence is 16 residues long. The CDR3 bases are TGTGCCAGCTCACCACCTCAGGGGGGCTTAGACTATGGCTACACCTTC. It encodes CASSPPQGGLDYGYTF. Supplemented by reference TRBV18 and TRBJ1-2, the full variable domain reads NAGVMQNPRHLVRRRGQEARLRCSPMKGHSHVYWYRQLPEEGLKFMVYLQKENIIDESGMPKERFSAEFPKEGPSILRIQQVVRGDSAAYFCASSPPQGGLDYGYTFGSGTRLTVV.

This clone was observed once. V and J are TRBV5-6 and TRBJ1-5; D gene unclear. The germline CDR1 and CDR2 sequences are SGHDT and YYEEEE. Deletions cut 2 bases from V and 9 bases from J, with 12 bases between. The CDR3 sequence is 13 residues long. Here the CDR3 DNA reads TGTGCCAGCAGCTTAATGGGCGGCGGGCCCCAGCATTTT. Translating it yields CASSLMGGGPQHF. The variable domain in full, with the rest retrieved from reference TRBV5-6 and TRBJ1-5, is DAGVTQSPTHLIKTRGQQVTLRCSPKSGHDTVSWYQQALGQGPQFIFQYYEEEERQRGNFPDRFSGHQFPNYSSELNVNALLLGDSALYLCASSLMGGGPQHFGDGTRLSIL.

CDR3 sequence: CASSQVEGETQYF. CDR3 nucleotide sequence: TGTGCCAGCAGCCAAGTGGAGGGGGAGACCCAGTACTTC. The chain recombines TRBV3-1 (or the pseudogene TRBV3-2) with TRBJ2-5; D possibly corresponds to TRBD2 (6 bases). V was shortened by 1 base and J by 5 bases, with 8 bases between the two germline ends. This CDR3 is 13 amino acids long. Germline loops: CDR1 LGHDT, CDR2 YNNKEL (reference sequence).

The chain couples TRBV7-9 to TRBJ1-3, with a tentative D call TRBD1 (6 bases). V was pared by 4 bases and J by 4 bases, with 11 bases between. The CDR3 totals 14 residues. The V gene's germline CDR1 is SEHNR and CDR2 FQNEAQ (reference sequence). Written as DNA, the CDR3 is TGTGCCAGCAGCTCAGGGGCTACCGGAAACACCATATATTTT. Its translation: CASSSGATGNTIYF.

CDR3 sequence (DNA): TGTGCCAGCAGTTGGGGGACTACCAATGAGCAGTTCTTC. Protein sequence: CASSWGTTNEQFF. This chain uses TRBV27 with TRBJ2-1, with TRBD2 matching 7 bases. CDR3 length: 13 residues. The J segment lost 6 bases and the V segment lost 4 bases, leaving 3 bases of the junction unmatched. Per the germline V gene, CDR1 is MNHEY and CDR2 is SMNVEV (reference sequence).

The rearrangement uses TRBV6-5 and TRBJ2-7; D unresolved. CDR1 and CDR2 from the germline V gene are MNHEY and SVGAGI. This CDR3 region has 15 residues. V shed 4 bases and J shed 7 bases, with 20 bases lying between them. This CDR3 reads CASSSPGRPRMEQYF. CDR3 in DNA: TGTGCCAGCAGTTCCCCGGGTCGCCCAAGGATGGAGCAGTACTTC.

The J gene is TRBJ1-2, the V gene TRBV5-4; possible D gene TRBD1, 6 bases. The CDR3 extends over 16 amino acids. The germline gives CDR1 SGHNT, CDR2 YYREEE (reference sequence). Trimming took 4 bases from V and 0 from J, leaving 16 bases between them. The CDR3 bases are TGTGCCAGCAGCCACCGAGGACAGACACCTAACTATGGCTACACCTTC. It codes for CASSHRGQTPNYGYTF.

This clone was picked up a small number of times. The chain recombines TRBV12-3 or TRBV12-4 with TRBJ2-6; D gene unclear. This CDR3 contains 13 residues. The V end was cut by 5 bases, the J end by 0 bases, with 2 bases between. This chain's CDR3 is CASSISGANVLTF. The CDR3 coding sequence is TGTGCCAGCAGTATCTCTGGGGCCAACGTCCTGACTTTC.

The V and J genes are TRBV15 and TRBJ2-7; 7 bases align to TRBD2. Germline V gene lookup returns CDR1 LNHNV and CDR2 YYDKDF (reference sequence). Trimming cost V 5 bases and J 3 bases; bases outside gene matches: 7. This CDR3 spans 14 amino acids. The CDR3 DNA reads TGTGCCACCAGCCCTGAGCGCGGGAGCTACGAGCAGTACTTC. It codes for CATSPERGSYEQYF.

The chain has TRBV5-6 and TRBJ1-2, with 8 bases fitting TRBD1. The CDR3 contains 14 residues. The V and J ends lost 4 bases and 3 bases, in that order; junction bases with no gene match: 5. The V gene's germline CDR1 is SGHDT and CDR2 YYEEEE. The CDR3 nucleotides read TGTGCCAGCAGCATGGACAGGGTGGACTATGGCTACACCTTC. Encoded protein: CASSMDRVDYGYTF.

The rearrangement links TRBV30 to TRBJ1-2; D possibly corresponds to TRBD1 (6 bases). Germline V lookup: CDR1 GTSNPN, CDR2 SVGIG (reference sequence). The V end lost 6 bases, the J end lost 4 bases, and 15 bases lay between the germline ends. The CDR3 runs to 13 residues. Here the CDR3 DNA reads TGTGCCTGCGCGAACGGCAGGGGCTATGGCTACACCTTC. Its protein product is CACANGRGYGYTF.

CDR3 loop: CASSPGGAYNEQFF. The CDR3 region has the DNA TGTGCCAGCAGCCCGGGGGGGGCTTACAATGAGCAGTTCTTC. The rearrangement uses TRBV7-2 and TRBJ2-1, with 8 bases that match TRBD2. The CDR3 is 14 residues long. V was pared by 5 bases and J by 4 bases, with 4 bases of the junction left unmatched. Germline V gives CDR1 SGHTA, CDR2 FQGNSA.

This sequence joins TRBV7-2 and TRBJ2-7, with D maybe TRBD2 (7 bases). Germline loops: CDR1 SGHTA, CDR2 FQGNSA. The CDR3 is made up of 15 amino acids. Trimming took off 1 base at V and 6 bases at J, with 16 bases between the two ends. As DNA, the CDR3 is TGTGCCAGCAGCTTAGGATTAACGGGGGGCGGCGAGCAGTACTTC. It yields the protein CASSLGLTGGGEQYF. The entire variable domain, with the rest obtained from reference TRBV7-2 and TRBJ2-7, is as follows: GAGVSQSPSNKVTEKGKDVELRCDPISGHTALYWYRQSLGQGLEFLIYFQGNSAPDKSGLPSDRFSAERTGGSVSTLTIQRTQQEDSAVYLCASSLGLTGGGEQYFGPGTRLTVT.

This clone has more than one count but fewer than ten. The CDR3, as DNA: TGCGCCAGCAGCTTGGTGTCTATAATTCTAAATGGGGTGAACACTGAAGCTTTCTTT. Translation gives CASSLVSIILNGVNTEAFF. This chain links TRBV5-1 with TRBJ1-1; D gene ambiguous. CDR3 size: 19 residues. The V and J ends lost 0 bases and 0 bases respectively, with 21 bases between them. Germline V gene sequence: CDR1 SGHRS, CDR2 YFSETQ.

The genes are TRBV27 and TRBJ2-2, with 7 bases matching TRBD1. V was pared by 7 bases and J by 6 bases, with 17 bases of the junction left unmatched. The CDR3 has 17 amino acids. Germline V gene lookup returns CDR1 MNHEY and CDR2 SMNVEV (reference sequence). The DNA of the CDR3 is TGTGCCAGCACGTTAGGGGGCTTACAGGGGAGAGCCGGGGAGCTGTTTTTT. As protein: CASTLGGLQGRAGELFF.

This clone was picked up a small number of times. The chain is built from TRBV30 and TRBJ2-2, with D perhaps TRBD1 (5 bases). The V end lost 0 bases, the J end lost 4 bases, and 6 bases lay between the germline ends. Germline lookup yields CDR1 GTSNPN and CDR2 SVGIG (reference sequence). The CDR3 loop spans 13 amino acids. CDR3 sequence (DNA): TGTGCCTGGAGTGTTGGGGCCACCGGGGAGCTGTTTTTT. This sequence encodes CAWSVGATGELFF.

This clone showed up just a few times. The rearrangement uses TRBV11-3 and TRBJ2-1; 10 bases are shared with TRBD2. The germline CDR1 and CDR2 sequences are SGHNT and YENEEA. The CDR3 sequence is 13 residues long. J lost 9 bases, V lost 7 bases, and 6 bases had no gene match. The CDR3 region is CASNLAGVAEQFF. CDR3 DNA sequence: TGTGCCAGCAACCTAGCGGGAGTGGCTGAGCAGTTCTTC.